These 31 T cell receptor beta chains originate from one sample sequenced in a study of regulatory T cells in long-lasting Graves disease. According to the study, TCR beta libraries were built with iRepertoire HTBI primers and CDR3-region Arm-PCR. TCRdb re-analysed the multiplex PCR reads in MiXCR, keeping a single row per CDR3 protein. The table lists around 400,000 distinct CDR3 sequences, around 20% of them singletons. Time point of the sample: persistent/refractory GD, antithyroid drugs over 5 years with positive TRAb. RNA isolated from PBMCs was used to make the TCR library. Sequenced here: peripheral blood mononuclear cells (PBMCs), sampled when the disease was refractory, from a patient treated with antithyroid drugs. These receptors came from a female donor with Graves disease.

This clonotype has just a few counts. The chain has TRBV19 and TRBJ1-2; D might be TRBD1 (6 bases). Germline V lookup: CDR1 LNHDA, CDR2 SQIVND (reference sequence). V lost 10 bases, J lost 8 bases, and 20 bases lay in between. The CDR3 is 13 residues long. The CDR3 here is CATLSHRAGGYTF. The CDR3 region has the DNA TGTGCCACCCTGAGTCACAGGGCAGGCGGCTACACCTTC.

There are many counts of this clonotype. The rearrangement joins TRBV6-5 to TRBJ1-5; no definite D call. This CDR3 is built from 15 residues. Trimming shortened V by 4 bases and J by 0 bases, and 10 bases separated the two germline ends. Germline CDR1 is MNHEY and CDR2 is SVGAGI. The CDR3 coding sequence is TGTGCCAGCAGTTCCCTCGGGGTTAGCAATCAGCCCCAGCATTTT. Its protein is CASSSLGVSNQPQHF.

This clonotype was seen a handful of times. The chain uses TRBV25-1 and TRBJ2-7, with 10 bases that match TRBD2. Per germline, CDR1 MGHDK and CDR2 SYGVNS. Trimming took 0 bases from V and 5 from J; bases not matched to a gene: 13. The CDR3 has 18 amino acids. The CDR3 bases are TGTGCCAGCAGTGAATATTTCTCTAGCGGGAGAGCCGACAACGAGCAGTACTTC. Protein product: CASSEYFSSGRADNEQYF.

This clonotype was detected ten times or more. V gene TRBV6-1 combines with J gene TRBJ1-2; D is uncertain. Trimming took 6 bases from V and 1 from J, leaving 9 bases between them. In germline, CDR1 is MNHNS, CDR2 SASEGT. CDR3 length: 13 amino acids. Here the CDR3 DNA reads TGTGCCAGCAGGCGGCAGAATAACTATGGCTACACCTTC. Amino acids: CASRRQNNYGYTF.

The table lists this clonotype with many counts. The rearrangement uses TRBV10-3 and TRBJ2-7, with D unresolved. The germline V gene encodes CDR1 ENHRY and CDR2 SYGVKD. This CDR3 region has 13 residues. The V and J ends lost 4 bases and 0 bases respectively, with 7 bases between them. For the CDR3, the DNA is TGTGCCATCAGTGGTTCCGACTCCTACGAGCAGTACTTC. This codes for CAISGSDSYEQYF.

This sequence joins TRBV20-1 and TRBJ2-2; 7 positions agree with TRBD1. CDR1 and CDR2 (germline): DFQATT, SNEGSKA (reference sequence). V was pared by 6 bases and J by 1 base, with 11 bases of the junction left unmatched. This CDR3 comprises 16 residues. The CDR3 here is CSAPTEGALNTGELFF. The CDR3 DNA is TGCAGTGCCCCAACCGAGGGGGCTCTGAACACCGGGGAGCTGTTTTTT.

This clonotype came up a few times. V gene TRBV20-1 combines with J gene TRBJ2-5; 15 nucleotides align to TRBD2. The junction had 3 bases not matched to a gene; V was cut back by 0 bases and J by 4 bases. CDR3 size: 16 residues. CDR1 is DFQATT, CDR2 SNEGSKA, per germline (reference sequence). Written as DNA, the CDR3 is TGCAGTGCTAGAGATTTGGGACTAGCGGGAGGAGAGACCCAGTACTTC. This codes for CSARDLGLAGGETQYF.

This clonotype was counted at least ten times. The genes are TRBV12-3 or TRBV12-4 and TRBJ1-5, with a tentative D call TRBD1 (5 bases). Trimming cost V 1 base and J 7 bases, with 11 bases left between them. This CDR3 region has 14 residues. The CDR3 protein is CASSLGGRRQPQHF. DNA of the CDR3: TGTGCCAGCAGTTTAGGGGGCAGGCGGCAGCCCCAGCATTTT.

This clonotype showed up just a few times. V and J are TRBV20-1 and TRBJ1-4; D unclear. Trimming removed 0 bases from V and 5 bases from J, with 10 bases in between. CDR1 is DFQATT, CDR2 SNEGSKA, per germline (reference sequence). The CDR3 has 14 residues. In DNA, the CDR3 is TGCAGTGCTAGAGATTGGGAACAGAATGAAAAACTGTTTTTT. Translation gives CSARDWEQNEKLFF.

This clonotype was observed many times. This chain links TRBV10-3 with TRBJ1-5; a weak D match, TRBD1 (5 bases). Germline-derived CDR1 and CDR2 are ENHRY and SYGVKD. Trimming took off 8 bases at V and 0 bases at J, with 11 bases between the two ends. This CDR3 is built from 14 residues. The chain's CDR3 is CAISRGDSNQPQHF. The DNA for the CDR3 is TGTGCCATCTCGAGGGGAGATAGCAATCAGCCCCAGCATTTT.

This chain uses TRBV5-4 with TRBJ2-5; the match to TRBD1 covers 7 bases. From germline, CDR1 is SGHNT and CDR2 YYREEE (reference sequence). CDR3 length: 15 residues. The J segment lost 4 bases and the V segment lost 4 bases, leaving 10 bases of the junction unmatched. The CDR3 region is CASSPTGAPRETQYF. CDR3 bases: TGTGCCAGCAGCCCAACAGGGGCCCCCCGAGAGACCCAGTACTTC.

This clonotype was picked up a small number of times. CDR3 sequence: CASGSALHF. CDR3 bases: TGTGCCAGCGGGTCAGCCCTCCACTTT. J is TRBJ1-6 and V is TRBV28; D remains unclear. This CDR3 has 9 residues. Deletions cut 8 bases from V and 14 bases from J, with 7 bases between. Germline V gene sequence: CDR1 MDHEN, CDR2 SYDVKM.

For this clonotype: A much larger clone differs by one base, so this may be a read error. V usage is TRBV7-8 and J usage is TRBJ2-5; either TRBD1 or TRBD2 may supply D (6 bases each). V was clipped by 4 bases and J by 5 bases, with 23 bases between them. Germline loops: CDR1 SGHVS, CDR2 FQNEAQ. The CDR3 has 17 amino acids. Here the CDR3 DNA reads TGTGCCAGCAGCTCCTCCCCTCGGGACCGGGGGCGGGAGACCCAGTACTTC. The encoded protein is CASSSSPRDRGRETQYF.

This clonotype has at least ten counts. This chain uses TRBV20-1 with TRBJ1-1, with 9 bases identical to TRBD1. Unmatched junction bases numbered 3, after V lost 6 bases and J lost 1 base. The CDR3 length is 13 residues. CDR1 and CDR2 (germline): DFQATT, SNEGSKA (reference sequence). This CDR3 is CSAGQGKNTEAFF. CDR3 nucleotide sequence: TGCAGTGCCGGACAGGGGAAGAACACTGAAGCTTTCTTT.

V gene TRBV7-9 combines with J gene TRBJ2-3, with D possibly matching TRBD2 (6 bases). The CDR3 loop spans 15 amino acids. Germline V gives CDR1 SEHNR, CDR2 FQNEAQ (reference sequence). Trimming shortened V by 4 bases and J by 1 base, and 12 bases separated the two germline ends. The CDR3 region is CASSSRLDGTDTQYF. The CDR3 nucleotides read TGTGCCAGCAGCTCAAGACTAGACGGCACAGATACGCAGTATTTT.

This clonotype has just a few counts. The rearrangement joins TRBV3-1 to TRBJ1-1; D possibly corresponds to TRBD1 (6 bases). The CDR3 totals 13 residues. Germline V lookup: CDR1 LGHDT, CDR2 YNNKEL (reference sequence). Trimming left V 8 bases short and J 5 bases short, with 15 bases between. In nucleotides, the CDR3 is TGTGCCAGCGATTCGAGGGGGGGGACTGAAGCTTTCTTT. Translated: CASDSRGGTEAFF.

The chain combines TRBV20-1 with TRBJ2-7; the D call may be TRBD1 or TRBD2 (5 bases each). In germline, CDR1 is DFQATT, CDR2 SNEGSKA (reference sequence). Deletions cut 4 bases from V and 7 bases from J, with 14 bases between. The CDR3 covers 12 residues. CDR3 protein: CSAMFGWGEQYF. The CDR3 region has the DNA TGCAGTGCTATGTTCGGCTGGGGGGAGCAGTACTTC.

The chain couples TRBV25-1 to TRBJ2-3; possibly TRBD1 or TRBD2 for D (5 bases each). CDR1 and CDR2 (germline): MGHDK, SYGVNS. This CDR3 has 15 amino acids. The germline V and J ends were trimmed by 2 bases and 2 bases, with 11 bases remaining between them. The CDR3 nucleotides are TGTGCCAGCAGTGAAGGGACGGCAATCACAGATACGCAGTATTTT. It codes for CASSEGTAITDTQYF.

This clonotype was counted at least ten times. CDR3 sequence reads: CASSRTVNQPQHF. In DNA, the CDR3 is TGTGCCAGCAGCCGGACAGTCAATCAGCCCCAGCATTTT. The chain has TRBV12-3 or TRBV12-4 and TRBJ1-5; possible D gene TRBD1, 6 bases. CDR3 size: 13 residues. Trimming removed 6 bases at V and 3 bases at J, with 9 bases between.

The V and J genes are TRBV11-2 and TRBJ2-7, with D maybe TRBD1 (8 bases). This CDR3 contains 20 residues. Germline CDR1 and CDR2: SGHAT and FQNNGV. Deletions cut 5 bases from V and 5 bases from J, with 34 bases between. CDR3 sequence (DNA): TGTGCCAGCAGCAAAGAGCGGGGACAGGCTATTCCGACGATGATTCACGAGCAGTACTTC. Its translation: CASSKERGQAIPTMIHEQYF.

This clonotype showed up many times. The chain has TRBV6-1 and TRBJ2-5; maybe TRBD2 (6 bases). V lost 8 bases and J lost 0, with 16 bases in between. CDR3 length: 15 residues. CDR1 is MNHNS and CDR2 is SASEGT in the germline V gene. In nucleotides, the CDR3 is TGTGCCAGCTCGACGCTCCGGGAGTACCAAGAGACCCAGTACTTC. It translates to CASSTLREYQETQYF.

The chain is built from TRBV6-1 and TRBJ2-2; D perhaps matches TRBD2 (7 bases). The CDR3 has 15 residues. V lost 6 bases and J 5 bases, leaving 16 bases between the germline ends. CDR1 is MNHNS and CDR2 is SASEGT in the germline V gene. The CDR3 DNA follows: TGTGCCAGCAGAGAGCAGGGGAGGGTTACCGGGGAGCTGTTTTTT. The encoded protein is CASREQGRVTGELFF.

Many counts were recorded for this clonotype. The chain employs TRBV28 and TRBJ1-1, with TRBD1 matching 11 bases. The CDR3 is made up of 15 amino acids. V shed 2 bases, J shed 4 bases, and the junction held 3 bases outside the gene matches. CDR1 is MDHEN and CDR2 is SYDVKM in the germline V gene. The CDR3 DNA follows: TGTGCCAGCAGTTTAGGACAGGGGGCTAGCACTGAAGCTTTCTTT. The encoded protein is CASSLGQGASTEAFF.

The chain employs TRBV28 and TRBJ2-1; 7 bases line up with TRBD2. V dropped 7 bases and J dropped 4; count of bases not matched to a gene: 19. Germline V gives CDR1 MDHEN, CDR2 SYDVKM. The CDR3 runs to 18 residues. This CDR3 is CASIIFTRAGERYNEQFF. The CDR3 DNA is TGTGCCAGCATCATCTTCACTAGGGCGGGAGAGAGGTACAATGAGCAGTTCTTC.

As concerns this clonotype: Its ends do not fully match the called genes, so a read error is possible. The chain couples TRBV5-1 to TRBJ2-2, with D tentatively TRBD1 or TRBD2 (5 bases each). In germline, CDR1 is SGHRS, CDR2 YFSETQ. This CDR3 is 13 amino acids long. For the CDR3, the DNA is TGCGCCAGCAGCAACAGGAACACCGGGGAGCTGCTTTTT. It yields the protein CASSNRNTGELLF.

This clonotype was detected a few times. CDR3 in DNA: TGTGCCAGTAGACTCGGGCGGGAGGCAATCACCGGGGAGCTGTTTTTT. It yields the protein CASRLGREAITGELFF. The V and J genes are TRBV19 and TRBJ2-2; 8 bases match TRBD2. Germline CDR1 is LNHDA and CDR2 is SQIVND (reference sequence). The CDR3 loop spans 16 amino acids. After removal of 6 bases from V and 4 bases from J, the junction contained 10 bases not matched to a gene.

This chain uses TRBV20-1 with TRBJ1-1, with D perhaps TRBD1 (5 bases). The V and J ends lost 3 bases and 4 bases respectively, with 12 bases between them. CDR3 length: 13 amino acids. Looked up from germline, CDR1 is DFQATT and CDR2 is SNEGSKA (reference sequence). The CDR3 nucleotides read TGCAGTGCTAGTGGACTAGGGACCACTGAAGCTTTCTTT. Protein product: CSASGLGTTEAFF.

The chain uses TRBV6-1 and TRBJ1-2; D uncertain. Germline V lookup: CDR1 MNHNS, CDR2 SASEGT. V was clipped by 2 bases and J by 0 bases, with 10 bases between them. The CDR3 is 15 residues long. The CDR3 is CASSENRETNYGYTF. For the CDR3, the DNA is TGTGCCAGCAGTGAAAACCGGGAGACTAACTATGGCTACACCTTC.

The rearrangement uses TRBV6-1 and TRBJ2-6; 7 positions agree with TRBD1. J gave up 2 bases and V 7 bases, and 5 bases lay outside the gene matches. The CDR3 consists of 15 residues. Germline assignment: CDR1 MNHNS and CDR2 SASEGT. This CDR3 reads CASNTGVAGANVLTF. DNA for the CDR3: TGTGCCAGCAATACAGGGGTCGCTGGGGCCAACGTCCTGACTTTC.

This clonotype was observed a few times. This chain joins TRBV2 and TRBJ2-3; D may be TRBD1 (5 bases). The CDR3 sequence is 15 residues long. Germline lookup yields CDR1 SNHLY and CDR2 FYNNEI. V was cut by 2 bases and J by 7 bases, with 16 bases left in between. The CDR3: CASSEQDTQGNTQYF. CDR3 in DNA: TGTGCCAGCAGTGAACAGGACACCCAAGGGAATACGCAGTATTTT.

This clonotype was seen a few times. The CDR3: CASIPDGIAGSEQYF. CDR3 in DNA: TGTGCCAGCATCCCCGACGGTATAGCGGGAAGCGAGCAGTACTTC. V usage is TRBV25-1 and J usage is TRBJ2-7; TRBD2 agrees at 8 bases. CDR1 is MGHDK, CDR2 SYGVNS, per germline. CDR3 length: 15 amino acids. The V gene end was trimmed by 7 bases and the J gene end by 6 bases; junction bases not matched to a gene: 14.